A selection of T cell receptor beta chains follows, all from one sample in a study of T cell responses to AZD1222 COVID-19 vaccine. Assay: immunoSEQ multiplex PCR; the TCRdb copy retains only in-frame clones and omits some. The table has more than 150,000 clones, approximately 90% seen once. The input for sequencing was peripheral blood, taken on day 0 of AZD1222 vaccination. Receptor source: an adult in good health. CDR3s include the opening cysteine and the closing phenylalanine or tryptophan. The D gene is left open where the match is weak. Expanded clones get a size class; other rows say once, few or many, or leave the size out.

CDR3 protein: CASSLSGTSTDTQYF; CDR3 DNA: TGCGCCAGCAGCTTGAGCGGGACTAGCACAGATACGCAGTATTTT; clone size: NA; D gene: TRBD2; V gene: TRBV5-1; J gene: TRBJ2-3
CDR3 protein: CASSPSSGRTEQYF; CDR3 DNA: TGTGCCAGCAGTCCCTCTAGCGGGAGGACCGAGCAGTACTTC; clone size: NA; D gene: TRBD2; V gene: TRBV6-5; J gene: TRBJ2-7
CDR3 protein: CASSLSDRGPEKLFF; CDR3 DNA: TGTGCCAGCAGTTTATCAGACAGGGGGCCGGAAAAACTGTTTTTT; clone size: once; D gene: TRBD1; V gene: TRBV28; J gene: TRBJ1-4
CDR3 protein: CASSPPTTGGGYTF; CDR3 DNA: TGTGCCAGCTCACCACCGACGACAGGGGGCGGCTACACCTTC; clone size: NA; D gene: TRBD1; V gene: TRBV18; J gene: TRBJ1-2
CDR3 protein: CASSAHRGVSGRAQYF; CDR3 DNA: TGTGCCAGCAGTGCCCACCGGGGGGTCTCCGGTAGGGCCCAGTACTTC; clone size: NA; D gene: TRBD2; V gene: TRBV28; J gene: TRBJ2-5
CDR3 protein: CASRSGGAGEASDTQYF; CDR3 DNA: TGTGCCAGCCGATCGGGGGGGGCGGGAGAGGCATCAGATACGCAGTATTTT; clone size: NA; D gene: TRBD2; V gene: TRBV28; J gene: TRBJ2-3
CDR3 protein: CAISARDPSTGGYTF; CDR3 DNA: TGTGCCATCAGTGCCCGGGACCCCTCAACGGGGGGCTACACCTTC; clone size: NA; D gene: NA; V gene: TRBV10-3; J gene: TRBJ1-2
CDR3 protein: CASSQSLWQYF; CDR3 DNA: TGTGCCAGCAGCCAATCTCTGTGGCAATACTTC; clone size: NA; D gene: NA; V gene: TRBV16; J gene: TRBJ2-4
CDR3 protein: CASRATGATNEKLFF; CDR3 DNA: TGTGCCAGCAGGGCCACAGGGGCAACTAATGAAAAACTGTTTTTT; clone size: NA; D gene: TRBD1; V gene: TRBV28; J gene: TRBJ1-4
CDR3 protein: CASSSLYGYTF; CDR3 DNA: TGTGCCAGCAGCTCCCTCTATGGCTACACCTTC; clone size: few; D gene: NA; V gene: TRBV11-3; J gene: TRBJ1-2
CDR3 protein: CASRLGQGGCYF; CDR3 DNA: TGTGCCAGCAGACTAGGACAGGGGGGATGCTATTTT; clone size: NA; D gene: TRBD1; V gene: TRBV12-3/TRBV12-4; J gene: TRBJ2-3
CDR3 protein: CASSQFRVSYEQYF; CDR3 DNA: TGTGCCAGCAGCCAATTCAGGGTTTCTTACGAGCAGTACTTC; clone size: NA; D gene: NA; V gene: TRBV7-2; J gene: TRBJ2-7
CDR3 protein: CASSPRGAGGTDTQYF; CDR3 DNA: TGCGCCAGCAGCCCCCGTGGAGCCGGGGGCACAGATACGCAGTATTTT; clone size: NA; D gene: NA; V gene: TRBV5-1; J gene: TRBJ2-3
CDR3 protein: CASRLGLAGPYEQYF; CDR3 DNA: TGTGCCAGCAGATTGGGACTAGCGGGCCCCTACGAGCAGTACTTC; clone size: NA; D gene: TRBD2; V gene: TRBV7-2; J gene: TRBJ2-7
CDR3 protein: CASPRRGGQGGTDTQYF; CDR3 DNA: TGTGCCAGCCCCAGGCGCGGCGGCCAGGGGGGGACAGATACGCAGTATTTT; clone size: once; D gene: NA; V gene: TRBV21-1; J gene: TRBJ2-3
CDR3 protein: CASSADYYEQYF; CDR3 DNA: TGTGCCAGTAGTGCTGACTACTACGAGCAGTACTTC; clone size: NA; D gene: NA; V gene: TRBV19; J gene: TRBJ2-7
CDR3 protein: CATSDLDLPGYNEQFF; CDR3 DNA: TGTGCCACCAGTGATTTAGATCTACCGGGGTACAATGAGCAGTTCTTC; clone size: NA; D gene: NA; V gene: TRBV24-1; J gene: TRBJ2-1
CDR3 protein: CASSLTGAGTDTQYF; CDR3 DNA: TGTGCCAGCTCATTGACAGGGGCGGGCACAGATACGCAGTATTTT; clone size: NA; D gene: TRBD1; V gene: TRBV18; J gene: TRBJ2-3
CDR3 protein: CASSLDSADTQYF; CDR3 DNA: TGTGCCAGCAGTTTAGACAGTGCAGATACGCAGTATTTT; clone size: NA; D gene: NA; V gene: TRBV12-3/TRBV12-4; J gene: TRBJ2-3
CDR3 protein: CASSRGLAGKETQYF; CDR3 DNA: TGTGCCAGCAGCCGCGGACTAGCGGGAAAAGAGACCCAGTACTTC; clone size: NA; D gene: TRBD2; V gene: TRBV6-5; J gene: TRBJ2-5
CDR3 protein: CASSLGLAYTGELFF; CDR3 DNA: TGTGCCAGCAGCTTGGGACTAGCGTACACCGGGGAGCTGTTTTTT; clone size: NA; D gene: TRBD2; V gene: TRBV3-1/TRBV3-2; J gene: TRBJ2-2
CDR3 protein: CASSQGGLSRSYNEQFF; CDR3 DNA: TGTGCCAGCAGCCAAGGTGGATTGTCCCGCTCCTACAATGAGCAGTTCTTC; clone size: NA; D gene: NA; V gene: TRBV14; J gene: TRBJ2-1
CDR3 protein: CASSSIPTGRYEQYF; CDR3 DNA: TGTGCCAGCAGTTCTATCCCGACAGGTCGCTACGAGCAGTACTTC; clone size: NA; D gene: NA; V gene: TRBV27; J gene: TRBJ2-7
CDR3 protein: CASSLLPGLGRNEQYF; CDR3 DNA: TGTGCCAGCAGCTTGTTACCGGGACTAGGGAGGAACGAGCAGTACTTC; clone size: NA; D gene: TRBD2; V gene: TRBV7-2; J gene: TRBJ2-7
CDR3 protein: CASSTDRRQETQYF; CDR3 DNA: TGTGCCAGCAGTACCGACAGGCGCCAAGAGACCCAGTACTTC; clone size: few; D gene: NA; V gene: TRBV5-6; J gene: TRBJ2-5
CDR3 protein: CASSLNWTGGRNYGYTF; CDR3 DNA: TGTGCCAGCAGTCTGAACTGGACAGGGGGCCGAAACTATGGCTACACCTTC; clone size: NA; D gene: TRBD1; V gene: TRBV28; J gene: TRBJ1-2
CDR3 protein: CATRIGFRDTYEQYF; CDR3 DNA: TGTGCCACCCGTATAGGCTTCAGGGATACCTACGAGCAGTACTTC; clone size: NA; D gene: NA; V gene: TRBV9; J gene: TRBJ2-7
CDR3 protein: CASSSTGRNTEAFF; CDR3 DNA: TGTGCCAGCAGCTCGACAGGAAGGAACACTGAAGCTTTCTTT; clone size: NA; D gene: NA; V gene: TRBV7-3; J gene: TRBJ1-1
CDR3 protein: CAGTSGSSNIQYF; CDR3 DNA: TGTGCCGGCACTAGCGGGAGTAGCAACATTCAGTACTTC; clone size: NA; D gene: TRBD2; V gene: TRBV30; J gene: TRBJ2-4
CDR3 protein: CASMAGANTEAFF; CDR3 DNA: TGTGCCAGTATGGCAGGGGCGAACACTGAAGCTTTCTTT; clone size: NA; D gene: NA; V gene: TRBV19; J gene: TRBJ1-1
CDR3 protein: CAWSEDSKGPGKLFF; CDR3 DNA: TGTGCCTGGAGTGAAGACAGCAAAGGCCCCGGAAAACTGTTTTTT; clone size: NA; D gene: NA; V gene: TRBV30; J gene: TRBJ1-4
CDR3 protein: CASSLELGGGTEAFF; CDR3 DNA: TGCGCCAGCAGCTTGGAACTCGGAGGGGGCACTGAAGCTTTCTTT; clone size: few; D gene: NA; V gene: TRBV5-1; J gene: TRBJ1-1
CDR3 protein: CASKDRGPLSNQPQHF; CDR3 DNA: TGTGCCAGTAAGGACAGGGGGCCGTTGAGCAATCAGCCCCAGCATTTT; clone size: NA; D gene: TRBD1; V gene: TRBV19; J gene: TRBJ1-5
CDR3 protein: CASSLGYLDEQYF; CDR3 DNA: TGTGCCAGCAGCTTAGGTTATCTGGACGAGCAGTACTTC; clone size: NA; D gene: NA; V gene: TRBV9; J gene: TRBJ2-7
CDR3 protein: CASSFGRAGELFF; CDR3 DNA: TGTGCCAGCAGCTTCGGCAGAGCCGGGGAGCTGTTTTTT; clone size: NA; D gene: NA; V gene: TRBV11-2; J gene: TRBJ2-2
CDR3 protein: CASSYSSSGTWEQYF; CDR3 DNA: TGTGCCAGCAGTTACTCGTCTAGCGGGACTTGGGAGCAGTACTTC; clone size: NA; D gene: TRBD2; V gene: TRBV6-5; J gene: TRBJ2-7
CDR3 protein: CASSRSQGAREQYF; CDR3 DNA: TGTGCCAGCTCCCGGTCCCAGGGGGCGCGCGAGCAGTACTTC; clone size: NA; D gene: TRBD1; V gene: TRBV18; J gene: TRBJ2-7